This TCR beta chain is drawn from a study of cytomegalovirus exposure and HLA in healthy donors. Study conclusions and caveats: Of the V segments, some could not be distinguished, including TRBV6-2 and TRBV6-3, and were excluded.

Concerning this clone: Its antigen remains unknown.

CDR1 GTSNPN and CDR2 SVGIG come from the germline V gene (reference sequence). The germline V and J ends were trimmed by 0 bases and 7 bases, with 18 bases remaining between them. The CDR3 contains 15 residues. 60 Vbeta and 13 Jbeta primers were used in PCR. Profiled with immunoSEQ multiplex PCR; TCRdb holds only in-frame clones, not every one. The table lists around 100,000 clones. This TCR was sampled from a man aged 35 to 55 in good health and CMV-seronegative. The source material was PBMCs. The chain joins TRBV30 to TRBJ1-2, with D unresolved. For the CDR3, the DNA is TGTGCCTGGAGTGTACGGGAAAGGTTTGGGTTTGGCTACACCTTC. It yields the protein CAWSVRERFGFGYTF.